Presented here are 7 T cell receptor beta chains from one specimen sequenced in a study of blood T cell repertoires in COVID-19. Libraries were prepared by immunoSEQ multiplex PCR; TCRdb keeps only in-frame clonotypes and omits some of them. The sample includes around 320,000 clones, 85% to 90% of them seen just once. The sample consisted of PBMCs or T cells enriched from blood (not recorded which). These receptors were obtained from a woman aged 18-35 years with acute COVID-19.

The rearrangement uses TRBV15 and TRBJ2-1; TRBD2 is a possible D gene (5 bases). V dropped 5 bases and J dropped 0 bases, with 5 bases sitting between them. This CDR3 spans 13 amino acids. CDR1 and CDR2 from the germline V gene are LNHNV and YYDKDF (reference sequence). As DNA, the CDR3 is TGTGCCACCAGCGGGAGCTCCTACAATGAGCAGTTCTTC. Encoded protein: CATSGSSYNEQFF.

The chain uses TRBV9 and TRBJ2-1, with 11 bases identical to TRBD2. The CDR3 length is 14 residues. From germline, CDR1 is SGDLS and CDR2 YYNGEE. Germline trimming cut 3 bases from V and 5 bases from J; bases unmatched to any gene: 1. This chain's CDR3 is CASSATSGNNEQFF. CDR3 in DNA: TGTGCCAGCAGCGCGACTAGCGGGAACAATGAGCAGTTCTTC.

This clone came up once. The chain couples TRBV30 to TRBJ2-3, with 7 bases lining up with TRBD2. V dropped 7 bases and J dropped 5; count of bases not matched to a gene: 12. The CDR3 loop spans 14 amino acids. Germline assignment: CDR1 GTSNPN and CDR2 SVGIG (reference sequence). For the CDR3, the DNA is TGTGCCTCCTCCCCTGGGACGGGGGGAGATACGCAGTATTTT. Translation gives CASSPGTGGDTQYF. Full variable domain (outside the CDR3, taken from reference TRBV30 and TRBJ2-3): SQTIHQWPATLVQPVGSPLSLECTVEGTSNPNLYWYRQAAGRGLQLLFYSVGIGQISSEVPQNLSASRPQDRQFILSSKKLLLSDSGFYLCASSPGTGGDTQYFGPGTRLTVL.

The chain combines TRBV11-3 with TRBJ1-4; the D gene is possibly TRBD1 (6 bases). Germline CDR1 and CDR2: SGHNT and YENEEA. Trimming stripped 1 base from V and 8 bases from J, with 14 bases between. The CDR3 runs to 15 residues. The CDR3 here is CASSLVAGGNEKLFF. As DNA, the CDR3 is TGTGCCAGCAGCTTAGTGGCGGGGGGCAACGAAAAACTGTTTTTT.

The rearrangement joins TRBV28 to TRBJ2-5; 14 positions agree with TRBD2. The CDR3 length is 20 residues. Germline trimming cut 1 base from V and 2 bases from J; bases unmatched to any gene: 12. Germline V lookup: CDR1 MDHEN, CDR2 SYDVKM. The CDR3 is CASSLSPGLAGEGTQETQYF. The CDR3 DNA sequence: TGTGCCAGCAGTTTATCTCCGGGACTAGCGGGAGAAGGGACACAAGAGACCCAGTACTTC.

The chain has TRBV11-2 and TRBJ1-5; TRBD1 agrees at 7 bases. The CDR3 contains 17 residues. Germline loops: CDR1 SGHAT, CDR2 FQNNGV. Unmatched junction bases numbered 8, after V lost 3 bases and J lost 0 bases. The CDR3 region is CASSLGTALYSNQPQHF. CDR3 nucleotides: TGTGCCAGCAGCTTGGGGACAGCCCTCTATAGCAATCAGCCCCAGCATTTT.

This clone has a handful of counts. The chain joins TRBV14 to TRBJ1-2, with TRBD1 identical over 7 bases. J gave up 4 bases and V 1 base, and 12 bases lay outside the gene matches. Germline assignment: CDR1 SGHDN and CDR2 FVKESK. The CDR3 spans 17 residues. Written as DNA, the CDR3 is TGTGCCAGCAGCCAAGTTTACGGGACAGCGAATATCTATGGCTACACCTTC. Its translation is CASSQVYGTANIYGYTF.